The 21 T cell receptor beta chains below all came from one sample that was sequenced in a study of regulatory T cells in long-lasting Graves disease. Time point given: newly diagnosed GD, antithyroid drugs for less than 3 months. After RNA was extracted from PBMCs, the TCR library was made from it. Sequencing libraries for TCR beta were prepared with iRepertoire HTBI primers and Arm-PCR of CDR3 regions. TCRdb passed the multiplex PCR reads through MiXCR, listing each CDR3 protein once. The sample yields under 300,000 distinct CDR3 sequences, 15% to 20% seen once. These same data were also listed under a study on T cells in Graves' hyperthyroidism and ophthalmopathy.

Sequenced material: peripheral blood mononuclear cells (PBMCs), taken at new diagnosis, from a patient treated with antithyroid drugs. These receptors were collected from a woman aged 25 to 39 with Graves disease.

This sequence joins TRBV5-1 and TRBJ2-3; 14 bases are shared with TRBD2. This CDR3 is built from 17 residues. Losses at the gene ends were 4 bases for V and 2 bases for J; bases not matched to a gene: 6. Per the germline V gene, CDR1 is SGHRS and CDR2 is YFSETQ. CDR3 bases: TGCGCCAGCAGCGCTGGGACTAGCGGGGGAACCACAGATACGCAGTATTTT. Translated: CASSAGTSGGTTDTQYF.

The sample holds one count of this clonotype. The chain joins TRBV11-2 to TRBJ1-5, with D perhaps matching TRBD1 (5 bases). Per germline, CDR1 SGHAT and CDR2 FQNNGV. The CDR3 length is 14 residues. Deletions cut 3 bases from V and 2 bases from J, with 8 bases between. CDR3 DNA: TGTGCCAGCAGCTTCTCAGGGCGCAATCAGCCCCAGCATTTT. It encodes CASSFSGRNQPQHF.

This clonotype occurred many times. This rearrangement joins TRBV7-2 to TRBJ1-1; D unresolved. V was pared by 0 bases and J by 1 base, with 9 bases between. The length of the CDR3 is 15 residues. Germline CDR1 reads SGHTA; CDR2 reads FQGNSA. CDR3 nucleotide sequence: TGTGCCAGCAGCTTAGCGTCGGGAAGGAACACTGAAGCTTTCTTT. Its protein is CASSLASGRNTEAFF. Filled out from reference TRBV7-2 and TRBJ1-1, the complete variable domain reads GAGVSQSPSNKVTEKGKDVELRCDPISGHTALYWYRQSLGQGLEFLIYFQGNSAPDKSGLPSDRFSAERTGGSVSTLTIQRTQQEDSAVYLCASSLASGRNTEAFFGQGTRLTVV.

The CDR3, as DNA: TGTGCCAGCAGCTTAGGGGGCATTGGGGACACCGGGGAGCTGTTTTTT. Translating it yields CASSLGGIGDTGELFF. V usage is TRBV5-4 and J usage is TRBJ2-2; 7 bases are a match to TRBD1. Losses at the gene ends were 2 bases for V and 3 bases for J; bases not matched to a gene: 7. Germline CDR1 SGHNT, CDR2 YYREEE (reference sequence). The CDR3 has 16 residues.

This clonotype was seen repeatedly, ten times or more. The chain joins TRBV28 to TRBJ1-2; 9 bases are a match to TRBD1. The germline V gene has CDR1 MDHEN and CDR2 SYDVKM. V was pared by 5 bases and J by 7 bases, with 8 bases of the junction left unmatched. The CDR3 spans 14 residues. The CDR3 nucleotides read TGTGCCAGCAGTCCCGCCGGGACAGGGTTTGGCTACACCTTC. This translates into CASSPAGTGFGYTF.

This clonotype was counted at least ten times. This sequence joins TRBV7-9 and TRBJ1-2; D not resolved. Germline V gene lookup returns CDR1 SEHNR and CDR2 FQNEAQ (reference sequence). V lost 3 bases and J 7 bases, leaving 9 bases between the germline ends. This CDR3 is built from 12 residues. CDR3 coding DNA: TGTGCCAGCAGCTTTTCGTCCCTTGGCTACACCTTC. It translates to CASSFSSLGYTF.

The table lists this clonotype with many counts. This sequence joins TRBV6-1 and TRBJ2-1; the D is unclear. The ends were cut back, 8 bases at V and 4 bases at J, with 9 bases in the middle. Germline assignment: CDR1 MNHNS and CDR2 SASEGT. The CDR3 extends over 12 amino acids. CDR3 bases: TGTGCCAGCCATGGCCGATACAATGAGCAGTTCTTC. Translated, it gives CASHGRYNEQFF.

This clonotype was seen repeatedly, ten times or more. The chain couples TRBV10-3 to TRBJ1-3; D perhaps matches TRBD1 (6 bases). CDR3 length: 14 amino acids. Germline values: CDR1 ENHRY, CDR2 SYGVKD. V shed 6 bases and J shed 0 bases, with 9 bases lying between them. This chain's CDR3 is CAIRGADSGNTIYF. The CDR3 region has the DNA TGTGCCATCAGGGGGGCGGACTCTGGAAACACCATATATTTT.

The rearrangement links TRBV2 to TRBJ2-4; 7 positions match TRBD2. V gave up 6 bases and J gave up 5 bases; unmatched junction bases: 10. Germline V CDR1 and CDR2: SNHLY, FYNNEI. The CDR3 is made up of 15 amino acids. CDR3 in DNA: TGTGCCAGCAGATTCGGGGGGACGGCTCAAAACATTCAGTACTTC. Encoded protein: CASRFGGTAQNIQYF.

The table lists this clonotype with many counts. This rearrangement joins TRBV3-1 to TRBJ1-2, with D unclear. Germline-derived CDR1 and CDR2 are LGHDT and YNNKEL (reference sequence). Trimming removed 2 bases at V and 4 bases at J, with 5 bases between. The CDR3 runs to 12 residues. The DNA for the CDR3 is TGTGCCAGCAGCCAAAGGGCCTATGGCTACACCTTC. As protein: CASSQRAYGYTF.

Many counts were recorded for this clonotype. The V gene is TRBV11-2, the J gene TRBJ1-4; D ambiguous. Germline CDR1 SGHAT, CDR2 FQNNGV. V gave up 3 bases and J gave up 8 bases, with 7 bases separating them. This CDR3 spans 12 amino acids. CDR3 sequence (DNA): TGTGCCAGCAGCTTCGCGGCGGAAAAACTGTTTTTT. Its translation: CASSFAAEKLFF.

The CDR3 bases are TGTGCCAGCAGCCCCCAGCGGGGGGGCTATGAGACCCAGTACTTC. Protein product: CASSPQRGGYETQYF. This chain uses TRBV5-5 with TRBJ2-1; TRBD2 aligns across 10 bases. The DNA end favors TRBJ2-5, so the J call may be wrong. This CDR3 spans 15 amino acids. Germline CDR1 SGHKS, CDR2 YYEKEE (reference sequence).

This clonotype has ten or more counts. The V gene is TRBV7-9, the J gene TRBJ2-6; TRBD1 matches 12 bases. After removal of 1 base from V and 2 bases from J, the junction contained 12 bases not matched to a gene. The germline CDR1 and CDR2 sequences are SEHNR and FQNEAQ (reference sequence). CDR3 length: 21 amino acids. The DNA of the CDR3 is TGTGCCAGCAGCTTAGGGGCCCCTACCGGGACAGGGGGCACTGGGGCCAACGTCCTGACTTTC. Its translation is CASSLGAPTGTGGTGANVLTF.

This clonotype was recorded many times. This chain uses TRBV12-3 or TRBV12-4 with TRBJ1-2, with TRBD1 matching over 7 bases. Germline trimming cut 4 bases from V and 1 base from J; bases unmatched to any gene: 3. The CDR3 contains 14 residues. CDR3 residues: CASSYRQGNYGYTF. The DNA of the CDR3 is TGTGCCAGCAGTTACAGACAGGGTAACTATGGCTACACCTTC.

The rearrangement uses TRBV19 and TRBJ2-5; D is unresolved. The V end lost 3 bases, the J end lost 3 bases, and 8 bases lay between the germline ends. CDR3 size: 13 residues. The germline V gene encodes CDR1 LNHDA and CDR2 SQIVND (reference sequence). The CDR3 loop is CASSIAPEETQYF. CDR3 in DNA: TGTGCCAGTAGTATTGCCCCAGAAGAGACCCAGTACTTC.

This clonotype was found many times. The DNA for the CDR3 is TGTGCCAGCAGCTTAGCTAGCGGGGCGAGAGAAGAGACCCAGTACTTC. Translated: CASSLASGAREETQYF. The rearrangement uses TRBV7-2 and TRBJ2-5; 8 bases map to TRBD2. After removal of 0 bases from V and 3 bases from J, the junction contained 6 bases not matched to a gene. Looked up from germline, CDR1 is SGHTA and CDR2 is FQGNSA. The CDR3 is made up of 16 amino acids.

This clonotype was seen only once. A far larger clone is a single base away, which makes a read error likely. The CDR3 protein is CASSVDDFGEQYF. Here the CDR3 DNA reads TGTGCCAGCAGTGTCGACGACTTCGGAGAGCAGTACTTC. The chain uses TRBV2 and TRBJ2-7, with D unresolved. CDR3 length: 13 residues. Germline V gene sequence: CDR1 SNHLY, CDR2 FYNNEI. V was clipped by 4 bases and J by 7 bases, with 14 bases between them.

This clonotype was found many times. This chain connects TRBV28 to TRBJ1-1, with a weak D call TRBD1 (5 bases). From germline, CDR1 is MDHEN and CDR2 SYDVKM. This CDR3 has 15 amino acids. Between the trimmed V and J ends, which lost 2 bases and 0 bases, there was a span of 10 bases. The CDR3: CASSLGGTMNTEAFF. In nucleotides, the CDR3 is TGTGCCAGCAGTTTAGGCGGGACCATGAACACTGAAGCTTTCTTT.

This clonotype appeared a few times. This sequence joins TRBV4-2 and TRBJ1-2; D is undetermined. The CDR3 spans 16 residues. V lost 1 base, J lost 0 bases, and 12 bases lay in between. CDR1 and CDR2 (germline): LGHNA, YNFKEQ. In nucleotides, the CDR3 is TGTGCCAGCAGCCAAGCAGCTGTAACTACTAACTATGGCTACACCTTC. It translates to CASSQAAVTTNYGYTF.

This clonotype was detected a few times. The rearrangement joins TRBV6-2 or TRBV6-3 to TRBJ2-3; D uncertain. Trimming took off 1 base at V and 1 base at J, with 6 bases between the two ends. In germline, CDR1 is MNHEY, CDR2 SVGEGT. CDR3 length: 14 residues. The CDR3 sequence: CASSYYRGTDTQYF. CDR3 in DNA: TGTGCCAGCAGTTACTATCGGGGCACAGATACGCAGTATTTT.

This clonotype was counted at least ten times. This chain links TRBV11-2 with TRBJ2-1, with D hard to call. V dropped 2 bases and J dropped 8 bases, with 7 bases sitting between them. From germline, CDR1 is SGHAT and CDR2 FQNNGV. The CDR3 extends over 12 amino acids. The CDR3 region is CASSLILDEQFF. The CDR3 DNA is TGTGCCAGCAGCTTAATTCTCGATGAGCAGTTCTTC.